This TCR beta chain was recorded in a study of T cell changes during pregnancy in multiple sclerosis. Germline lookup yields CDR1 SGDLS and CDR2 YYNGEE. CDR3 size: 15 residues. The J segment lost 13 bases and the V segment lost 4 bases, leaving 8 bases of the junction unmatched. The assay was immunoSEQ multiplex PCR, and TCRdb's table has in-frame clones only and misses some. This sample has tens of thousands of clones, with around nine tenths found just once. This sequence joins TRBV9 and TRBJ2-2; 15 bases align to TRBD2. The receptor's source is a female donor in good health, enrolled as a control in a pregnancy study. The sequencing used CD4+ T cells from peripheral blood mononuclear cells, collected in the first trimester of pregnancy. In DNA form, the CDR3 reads TGTGCCAGCAGCATCAGGACTAGCGGGGGGGCCAGGCTGTTTTTT. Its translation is CASSIRTSGGARLFF. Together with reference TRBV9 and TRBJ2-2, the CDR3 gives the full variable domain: DSGVTQTPKHLITATGQRVTLRCSPRSGDLSVYWYQQSLDQGLQFLIQYYNGEERAKGNILERFSAQQFPDLHSELNLSSLELGDSALYFCASSIRTSGGARLFFGEGSRLTVL.